The clone carrying this TCR beta chain was seen only a few times. The antigen is undetermined. V was trimmed by 6 bases and J by 4 bases, leaving 13 bases between them. The V gene's germline CDR1 is SNHLY and CDR2 FYNNEI. The CDR3 is made up of 14 amino acids. The protocol was immunoSEQ multiplex PCR, while the TCRdb copy is restricted to in-frame clones and leaves out a portion. The sample has roughly 91,000 clones; around nine tenths are singletons. This entry belongs to a study of T cell responses to AZD1222 COVID-19 vaccine. On the study more broadly: Timing groups of about 4 and about 12 weeks for second doses were pooled.

Findings of the study overall: Dominant at 160-218 and 743-854, vaccine-associated CD4 TCRs also spanned spike. Repertoire sampling occurred only after the peak T cell response. Most donors were white British, females outnumbered males, and clonal diversity was possibly underestimated.

The receptor comes from an adult in good health. The rearrangement uses TRBV2 and TRBJ1-5; no definite D call. The sequences come from peripheral blood, collected on day 0 of AZD1222 vaccination. CDR3 sequence reads: CASRDGLMNQPQHF. CDR3 bases: TGTGCCAGCAGGGACGGCCTAATGAATCAGCCCCAGCATTTT.